Following are 29 T cell receptor beta chains from one sample sequenced in a study of cytomegalovirus exposure and HLA in healthy donors. TCRdb's table, derived via immunoSEQ multiplex PCR, lists solely in-frame clones and lacks some. The sample contains over 200,000 clones, approximately 86% of which appear only once. The sequenced material came from PBMCs. The receptors stem from a woman under 30 in good health and CMV-seronegative.

The rearrangement joins TRBV19 to TRBJ1-5, with TRBD1 matching over 9 bases. The CDR3 runs 16 residues. Per the germline V gene, CDR1 is LNHDA and CDR2 is SQIVND (reference sequence). V gave up 6 bases and J gave up 4 bases; unmatched junction bases: 10. The CDR3 sequence: CASSPPGQGRNQPQHF. The DNA for the CDR3 is TGTGCCAGTAGCCCCCCAGGACAGGGGAGGAATCAGCCCCAGCATTTT.

The chain joins TRBV10-3 to TRBJ1-1; 7 nucleotides match TRBD1. The germline V gene encodes CDR1 ENHRY and CDR2 SYGVKD. The CDR3 has 16 amino acids. Trimming cost V 10 bases and J 1 base; bases outside gene matches: 15. The CDR3 sequence is CATYSRRQGPNTEAFF. The DNA for the CDR3 is TGTGCCACCTACTCGCGACGACAGGGCCCGAACACTGAAGCTTTCTTT.

The rearrangement joins TRBV6-5 to TRBJ2-7, with TRBD2 matching 14 bases. J gave up 3 bases and V 6 bases, and 1 base lay outside the gene matches. In germline, CDR1 is MNHEY, CDR2 SVGAGI. The length of the CDR3 is 14 residues. The CDR3 spells CASRGTSGSYEQYF. In DNA form, the CDR3 reads TGTGCCAGCAGGGGGACTAGCGGGAGCTACGAGCAGTACTTC.

The chain combines TRBV11-2 with TRBJ2-7; TRBD1 aligns across 8 bases. Germline CDR1 SGHAT, CDR2 FQNNGV. This CDR3 spans 15 amino acids. J lost 3 bases, V lost 4 bases, and 8 bases had no gene match. The CDR3 nucleotides read TGTGCCAGCAGCTCCTCGGGACAGGCATTCTACGAGCAGTACTTC. This codes for CASSSSGQAFYEQYF.

The genes are TRBV28 and TRBJ2-7; 9 bases are shared with TRBD2. This CDR3 spans 15 amino acids. The germline gives CDR1 MDHEN, CDR2 SYDVKM. After removal of 3 bases from V and 4 bases from J, the junction contained 7 bases not matched to a gene. The CDR3 coding sequence is TGTGCCAGCAGTTTGGTGGCGGGAGGGAAATACGAGCAGTACTTC. Translating gives CASSLVAGGKYEQYF.

The rearrangement joins TRBV7-3 to TRBJ2-5, with 8 positions matching TRBD1. The junction had 4 bases not matched to a gene; V was cut back by 5 bases and J by 5 bases. CDR3 length: 13 amino acids. Per germline, CDR1 SGHTA and CDR2 FQGTGA. The CDR3 spells CASSRQGRETQYF. DNA of the CDR3: TGTGCCAGCAGCAGACAGGGGCGGGAGACCCAGTACTTC.

This rearrangement joins TRBV27 to TRBJ1-4; tentative D call: TRBD1 (5 bases). V lost 8 bases and J lost 8, with 12 bases in between. The CDR3 runs 12 residues. Germline V gene data show CDR1 as MNHEY and CDR2 as SMNVEV (reference sequence). CDR3 protein: CASGAPGEKLFF. CDR3 nucleotide sequence: TGTGCCAGCGGGGCCCCAGGGGAAAAACTGTTTTTT.

The chain recombines TRBV4-3 with TRBJ2-3, with D possibly matching TRBD1 (6 bases). CDR3 length equals 16 residues. The V end was cut by 3 bases, the J end by 6 bases, with 19 bases between. Germline-derived CDR1 and CDR2 are LGHNA and YSLEER. The CDR3 DNA is TGCGCCAGCAGCCACCGACCCCAGGGGCGAGGGGATACGCAGTATTTT. As protein: CASSHRPQGRGDTQYF.

The chain joins TRBV27 to TRBJ2-1, with 9 nucleotides matching TRBD1. Germline CDR1 and CDR2: MNHEY and SMNVEV (reference sequence). The CDR3 runs 16 residues. J gave up 5 bases and V 3 bases, and 8 bases lay outside the gene matches. CDR3 protein: CASSLATGQGHNEQFF. The CDR3 nucleotides are TGTGCCAGCAGTTTGGCCACGGGACAGGGTCACAATGAGCAGTTCTTC.

The chain carries TRBV20-1 and TRBJ1-2; D not resolved. The V gene's germline CDR1 is DFQATT and CDR2 SNEGSKA (reference sequence). Trimming left V 6 bases short and J 9 bases short, with 11 bases between. This CDR3 spans 10 amino acids. The CDR3 region is CSAVGESYTF. The DNA for the CDR3 is TGCAGTGCCGTCGGAGAGAGCTACACCTTC.

The chain employs TRBV6-6 and TRBJ1-5, with D perhaps TRBD1 (5 bases). The V gene's germline CDR1 is MNHNY and CDR2 SVGAGI (reference sequence). This CDR3 has 14 amino acids. V gave up 5 bases and J gave up 3 bases, with 11 bases separating them. The chain's CDR3 is CASSRRQLNQPQHF. For the CDR3, the DNA is TGTGCCAGCAGTCGTCGACAGCTCAATCAGCCCCAGCATTTT.

The chain has TRBV5-1 and TRBJ2-2; perhaps TRBD1 as D (5 bases). Trimming shortened V by 0 bases and J by 5 bases, and 11 bases separated the two germline ends. The CDR3 runs to 15 residues. The germline CDR1 and CDR2 sequences are SGHRS and YFSETQ. CDR3 in DNA: TGCGCCAGCAGCTTGGAGGTCAGGGCGACCGGGGAGCTGTTTTTT. This gives the protein CASSLEVRATGELFF. The whole variable domain, filled in from reference TRBV5-1 and TRBJ2-2, reads KAGVTQTPRYLIKTRGQQVTLSCSPISGHRSVSWYQQTPGQGLQFLFEYFSETQRNKGNFPGRFSGRQFSNSRSEMNVSTLELGDSALYLCASSLEVRATGELFFGEGSRLTVL.

The gene calls are TRBV28 and TRBJ1-2; TRBD1 matches at 7 bases. The CDR3 has 14 residues. Germline lookup yields CDR1 MDHEN and CDR2 SYDVKM. V was pared by 8 bases and J by 4 bases, with 10 bases of the junction left unmatched. Here the CDR3 reads CASGLPGTAYGYTF. The CDR3 DNA reads TGTGCCAGCGGCCTCCCCGGGACAGCCTATGGCTACACCTTC.

The chain links TRBV2 to TRBJ2-5; the match to TRBD1 covers 7 bases. Germline CDR1 and CDR2: SNHLY and FYNNEI. J was trimmed by 2 bases and V by 8 bases; bases with no gene match: 5. The CDR3 totals 13 residues. CDR3 in amino acids: CASERGRQETQYF. The CDR3 DNA reads TGTGCCAGCGAGAGGGGGCGACAAGAGACCCAGTACTTC.

In this sample, this clone turned up once. Other DNA sequences in this sample translate to the same CDR3. The V and J genes are TRBV28 and TRBJ2-7, with D perhaps matching TRBD1 (5 bases). Trimming removed 5 bases from V and 3 bases from J, with 11 bases in between. Looked up from germline, CDR1 is MDHEN and CDR2 is SYDVKM. The CDR3 totals 13 residues. CDR3 amino acids: CASSLTGDYEQYF. The DNA of the CDR3 is TGTGCCAGCAGTCTTACAGGAGACTACGAGCAGTACTTC.

The chain combines TRBV11-2 with TRBJ2-7; D possibly corresponds to TRBD1 (6 bases). V lost 1 base and J 4 bases, leaving 17 bases between the germline ends. The CDR3 covers 16 residues. Germline V gene lookup returns CDR1 SGHAT and CDR2 FQNNGV. The chain's CDR3 is CASSLVTGRSAYEQYF. The CDR3 nucleotides read TGTGCCAGCAGCTTAGTAACAGGGCGGTCCGCGTACGAGCAGTACTTC. Full variable domain (rest looked up from reference TRBV11-2 and TRBJ2-7): EAGVAQSPRYKIIEKRQSVAFWCNPISGHATLYWYQQILGQGPKLLIQFQNNGVVDDSQLPKDRFSAERLKGVDSTLKIQPAKLEDSAVYLCASSLVTGRSAYEQYFGPGTRLTVT.

The CDR3 region is CASSIVGTGGSGANVLTF. The CDR3 nucleotides are TGTGCCAGTAGTATAGTAGGGACAGGCGGCTCTGGGGCCAACGTCCTGACTTTC. V usage is TRBV19 and J usage is TRBJ2-6, with 8 bases identical to TRBD1. Looked up from germline, CDR1 is LNHDA and CDR2 is SQIVND (reference sequence). CDR3 length: 18 residues. Trimming removed 1 base from V and 0 bases from J; junction bases left unmatched: 5.

This chain uses TRBV29-1 with TRBJ1-2; D not resolved. Trimming cost V 0 bases and J 4 bases, with 9 bases left between them. The CDR3 runs to 13 residues. Germline V gene lookup returns CDR1 SQVTM and CDR2 ANQGSEA. The CDR3 DNA sequence: TGCAGCGTTGAAGACCCGAACTTCTATGGCTACACCTTC. This sequence encodes CSVEDPNFYGYTF.

The chain carries TRBV19 and TRBJ1-2; D perhaps matches TRBD1 (5 bases). V was shortened by 4 bases and J by 2 bases, with 14 bases between the two germline ends. Germline loops: CDR1 LNHDA, CDR2 SQIVND (reference sequence). This CDR3 has 15 residues. CDR3 region: CASSRGQGRNYGYTF. The DNA of the CDR3 is TGTGCCAGTAGTAGGGGCCAGGGTAGAAACTATGGCTACACCTTC.

This clone was counted a single time. The chain employs TRBV27 and TRBJ2-5; 7 bases agree with TRBD2. The CDR3 runs to 14 residues. V lost 6 bases to trimming and J lost 2 bases; unmatched junction nucleotides: 6. Germline CDR1 reads MNHEY; CDR2 reads SMNVEV (reference sequence). CDR3 coding DNA: TGTGCCAGCAGAGGGGAGGGTAGGCAAGAGACCCAGTACTTC. Translating gives CASRGEGRQETQYF.

J is TRBJ2-7 and V is TRBV11-2, with D perhaps TRBD1 (5 bases). V lost 3 bases and J 5 bases, leaving 14 bases between the germline ends. The CDR3 is 14 amino acids. Germline loops: CDR1 SGHAT, CDR2 FQNNGV. CDR3 protein: CASSLQGNQNEQYF. CDR3 nucleotide sequence: TGTGCCAGCAGCTTGCAGGGTAATCAGAACGAGCAGTACTTC.

This clone was detected a few times. The chain recombines TRBV5-1 with TRBJ1-1, with a possible D match to TRBD1 (6 bases). The V end was cut by 2 bases, the J end by 7 bases, with 6 bases between. Germline values: CDR1 SGHRS, CDR2 YFSETQ. This CDR3 contains 11 residues. Here the CDR3 DNA reads TGCGCCAGCAGCTTCAGGGGTGAAGCTTTCTTT. Protein sequence: CASSFRGEAFF.

The J gene is TRBJ2-5, the V gene TRBV11-1, with a possible D match to TRBD1 (6 bases). Germline CDR1 is SGHAT and CDR2 is FQDESV (reference sequence). The CDR3 totals 14 residues. Trimming took 5 bases from V and 4 from J, leaving 14 bases between them. The CDR3 DNA follows: TGTGCCAGCAGCATACAGGGTTCTGGAGAGACCCAGTACTTC. Amino acids: CASSIQGSGETQYF.

This sequence joins TRBV7-9 and TRBJ2-7; D is perhaps TRBD1 (5 bases). CDR1 is SEHNR, CDR2 FQNEAQ, per germline (reference sequence). The length of the CDR3 is 11 residues. The V end lost 5 bases, the J end lost 3 bases, and 5 bases lay between the germline ends. The DNA for the CDR3 is TGTGCCAGCAGCGACAGCTACGAGCAGTACTTC. It is translated as CASSDSYEQYF.

CDR3 in amino acids: CASSASAKRFTDTQYF. CDR3 in DNA: TGTGCCAGCAGCGCCTCCGCAAAGAGATTCACAGATACGCAGTATTTT. V usage is TRBV9 and J usage is TRBJ2-3; no definite D call. Trimming took 3 bases from V and 2 from J, leaving 16 bases between them. CDR1 is SGDLS, CDR2 YYNGEE, per germline. This CDR3 is 16 amino acids long.

The chain combines TRBV28 with TRBJ2-5, with a possible D match to TRBD2 (5 bases). Germline values: CDR1 MDHEN, CDR2 SYDVKM. Deletions cut 6 bases from V and 5 bases from J, with 13 bases between. The CDR3 sequence is 13 residues long. The CDR3 nucleotides read TGTGCCAGCAGAGAGGGATTCCAGGAGACCCAGTACTTC. Translated: CASREGFQETQYF.

The chain recombines TRBV28 with TRBJ1-1; tentative D call: TRBD1 (5 bases). CDR1 MDHEN and CDR2 SYDVKM come from the germline V gene. V lost 10 bases to trimming and J lost 6 bases, with 21 bases between them. The CDR3 covers 14 residues. In DNA form, the CDR3 reads TGTGCCATCTCCATGACAGCCCGCGTCCCTGAAGCTTTCTTT. Translation: CAISMTARVPEAFF.

The sample holds one count of this clone. The chain couples TRBV29-1 to TRBJ2-7, with D maybe TRBD2 (6 bases). Trimming stripped 0 bases from V and 0 bases from J, with 12 bases between. This CDR3 has 15 amino acids. The germline gives CDR1 SQVTM, CDR2 ANQGSEA. The CDR3 sequence is CSVEEGGANSYEQYF. CDR3 nucleotides: TGCAGCGTTGAAGAAGGCGGGGCGAACTCCTACGAGCAGTACTTC.

The chain uses TRBV5-1 and TRBJ1-1; 10 bases fit TRBD1. Losses at the gene ends were 4 bases for V and 3 bases for J; bases not matched to a gene: 6. CDR3 length equals 15 residues. Germline CDR1 is SGHRS and CDR2 is YFSETQ. The CDR3 nucleotides read TGCGCCAGCAGCCCCGGGACAGGGGAGCACACTGAAGCTTTCTTT. Residues: CASSPGTGEHTEAFF.